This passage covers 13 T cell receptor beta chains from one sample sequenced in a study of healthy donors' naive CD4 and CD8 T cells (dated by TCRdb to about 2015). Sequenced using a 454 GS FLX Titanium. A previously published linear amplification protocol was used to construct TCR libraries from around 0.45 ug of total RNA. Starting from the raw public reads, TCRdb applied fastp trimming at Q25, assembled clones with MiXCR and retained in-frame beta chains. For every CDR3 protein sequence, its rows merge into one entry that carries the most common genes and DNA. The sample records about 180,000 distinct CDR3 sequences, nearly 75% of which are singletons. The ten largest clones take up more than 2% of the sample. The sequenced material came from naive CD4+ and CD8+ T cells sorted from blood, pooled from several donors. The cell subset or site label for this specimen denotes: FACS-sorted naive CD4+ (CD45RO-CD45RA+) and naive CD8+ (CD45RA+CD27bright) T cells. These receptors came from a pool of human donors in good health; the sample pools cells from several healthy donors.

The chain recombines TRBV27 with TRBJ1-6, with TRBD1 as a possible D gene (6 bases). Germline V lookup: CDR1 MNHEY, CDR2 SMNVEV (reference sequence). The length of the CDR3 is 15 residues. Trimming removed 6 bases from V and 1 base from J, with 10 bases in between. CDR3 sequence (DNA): TGTGCCAGCAGACGTACAGGGTCCTATAATTCACCCCTCCACTTT. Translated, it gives CASRRTGSYNSPLHF.

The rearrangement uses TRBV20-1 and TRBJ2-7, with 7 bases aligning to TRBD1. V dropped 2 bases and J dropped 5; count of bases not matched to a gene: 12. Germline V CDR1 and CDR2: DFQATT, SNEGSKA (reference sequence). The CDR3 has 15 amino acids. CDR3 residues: CSARTIGQGVDEQYF. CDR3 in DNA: TGCAGTGCTAGAACTATTGGCCAGGGGGTCGACGAGCAGTACTTC.

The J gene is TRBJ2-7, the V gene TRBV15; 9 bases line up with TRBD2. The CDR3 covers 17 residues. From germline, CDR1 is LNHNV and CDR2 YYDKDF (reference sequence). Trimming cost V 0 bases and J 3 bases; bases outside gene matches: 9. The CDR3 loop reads CATSREKVAGASYEQYF. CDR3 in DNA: TGTGCCACCAGCAGAGAGAAGGTAGCGGGAGCGAGCTACGAGCAGTACTTC.

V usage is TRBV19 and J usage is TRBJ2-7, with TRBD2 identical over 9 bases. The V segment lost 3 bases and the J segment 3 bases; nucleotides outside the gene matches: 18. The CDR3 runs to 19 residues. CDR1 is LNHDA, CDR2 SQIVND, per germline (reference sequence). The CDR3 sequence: CASSIPGHLPGGGDYEQYF. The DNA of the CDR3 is TGTGCCAGTAGTATCCCGGGTCACCTTCCCGGCGGGGGGGACTACGAGCAGTACTTC. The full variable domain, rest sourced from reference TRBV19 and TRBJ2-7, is DGGITQSPKYLFRKEGQNVTLSCEQNLNHDAMYWYRQDPGQGLRLIYYSQIVNDFQKGDIAEGYSVSREKKESFPLTVTSAQKNPTAFYLCASSIPGHLPGGGDYEQYFGPGTRLTVT.

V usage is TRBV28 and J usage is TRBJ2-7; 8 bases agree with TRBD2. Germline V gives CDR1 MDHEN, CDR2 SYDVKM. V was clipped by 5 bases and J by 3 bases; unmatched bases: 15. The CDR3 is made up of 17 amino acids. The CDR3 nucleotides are TGTGCCAGCAGTCCCTTAATAACAATAGCGGGGCACTACGAGCAGTACTTC. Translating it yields CASSPLITIAGHYEQYF.

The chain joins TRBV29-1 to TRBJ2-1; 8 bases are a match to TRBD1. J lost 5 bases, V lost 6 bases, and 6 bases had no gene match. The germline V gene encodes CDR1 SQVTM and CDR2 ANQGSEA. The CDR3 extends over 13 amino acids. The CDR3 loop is CSVAGGLNNEQFF. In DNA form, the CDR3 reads TGCAGCGTGGCAGGGGGCTTAAACAATGAGCAGTTCTTC.

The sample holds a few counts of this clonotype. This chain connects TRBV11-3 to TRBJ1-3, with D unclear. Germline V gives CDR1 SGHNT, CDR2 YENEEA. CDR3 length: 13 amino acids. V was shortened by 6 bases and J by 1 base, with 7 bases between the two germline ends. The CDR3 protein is CASSSWSGNTIYF. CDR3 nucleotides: TGTGCCAGCAGTTCGTGGTCTGGAAACACCATATATTTT.

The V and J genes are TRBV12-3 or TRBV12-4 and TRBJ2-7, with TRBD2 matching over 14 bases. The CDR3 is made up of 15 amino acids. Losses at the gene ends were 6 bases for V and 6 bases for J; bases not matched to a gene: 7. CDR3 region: CASRNGLAGGGEQYF. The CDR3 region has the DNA TGTGCCAGCAGGAACGGACTAGCGGGGGGAGGCGAGCAGTACTTC.

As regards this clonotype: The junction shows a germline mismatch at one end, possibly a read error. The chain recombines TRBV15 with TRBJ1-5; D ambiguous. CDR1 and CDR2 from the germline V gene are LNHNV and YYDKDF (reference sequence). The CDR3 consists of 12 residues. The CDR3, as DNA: TGTGCCGCCAGCAGAGATAAGCAGCCCCAGCATTTT. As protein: CAASRDKQPQHF.

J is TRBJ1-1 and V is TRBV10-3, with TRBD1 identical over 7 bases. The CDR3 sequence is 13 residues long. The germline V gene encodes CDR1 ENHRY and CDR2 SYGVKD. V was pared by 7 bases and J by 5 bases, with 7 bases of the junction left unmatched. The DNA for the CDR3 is TGTGCCATCATTGGGGACAGTGGGACTGAAGCTTTCTTT. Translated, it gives CAIIGDSGTEAFF.

The CDR3 sequence: CASSKSEEEQYF. For the CDR3, the DNA is TGTGCCAGCTCAAAATCCGAGGAGGAGCAGTACTTC. This chain links TRBV18 with TRBJ2-7; D is uncertain. Trimming took off 5 bases at V and 7 bases at J, with 12 bases between the two ends. This CDR3 comprises 12 residues. Germline V gives CDR1 KGHSH, CDR2 LQKENI.

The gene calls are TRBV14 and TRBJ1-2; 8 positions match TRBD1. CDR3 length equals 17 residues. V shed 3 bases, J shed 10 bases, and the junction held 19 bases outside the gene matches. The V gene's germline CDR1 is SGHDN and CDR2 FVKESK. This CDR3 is CASSQRQGLPYSWDYTF. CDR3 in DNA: TGTGCCAGCAGCCAGAGACAGGGGCTTCCTTACTCATGGGACTACACCTTC.

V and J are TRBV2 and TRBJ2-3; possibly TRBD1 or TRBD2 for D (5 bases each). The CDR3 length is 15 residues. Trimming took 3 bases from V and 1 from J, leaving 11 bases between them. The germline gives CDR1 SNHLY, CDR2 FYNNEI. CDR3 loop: CASSDQGGRTDTQYF. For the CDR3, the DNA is TGTGCCAGCAGTGATCAGGGCGGGCGCACAGATACGCAGTATTTT.